This T cell receptor (beta chain) was observed in a study of siplizumab effects on memory and regulatory T cells. Study observations and caveats: Whether proliferating Tregs in siplizumab cultures suppress was not functionally confirmed.

Comments on this clone: Antigen specificity is unknown.

Data came from immunoSEQ multiplex PCR; TCRdb stores just in-frame clones and leaves some out. The repertoire includes 100,000 or so clones, about 95% of them detected once, and approximately 1.5% sits in the top ten. The CDR3 is 18 amino acids. V was trimmed by 6 bases and J by 0 bases, leaving 22 bases between them. Germline assignment: CDR1 SGHNT and CDR2 YYREEE (reference sequence). The sequenced sample consisted of non-Treg CD4+ T cells sorted from blood. The sequence derives from a human donor in good health. The rearrangement uses TRBV5-4 and TRBJ2-1, with D possibly matching TRBD2 (6 bases). This chain's CDR3 is CASTTRGTGTPSYNEQFF. The CDR3 DNA reads as TGTGCCAGCACCACGAGAGGTACCGGGACTCCCTCCTACAATGAGCAGTTCTTC.